The rows below give T cell receptor beta chains drawn from one sample of a study of T cell repertoires in ileal Crohn's disease. Assay used: immunoSEQ multiplex PCR; TCRdb lists only in-frame clones, some missing. The sample has around 3,700 clones; roughly three quarters are singletons. The specimen was CD4+ T cells sorted from the ileum. Every receptor here comes from an adult with Crohn's disease. CDR3s include the opening cysteine and the closing phenylalanine or tryptophan. Each record gives: J gene, V gene, CDR3 protein.

TRBJ1-1,TRBV9,CASSVAADGSNTEAFF
TRBJ2-7,TRBV19,CASRPQASGASYEQYF
TRBJ1-5,TRBV2,CASDRGQGNQPQHF
TRBJ2-7,TRBV11-2,CASSPRRQGAREQYF
TRBJ2-5,TRBV27,CASSLLWASQETQYF
TRBJ1-1,TRBV5-5,CASSLAGMDTEAFF
TRBJ2-2,TRBV7-7,CASSLGTGITGELFF
TRBJ2-1,TRBV28,CASSPRDSYNEQFF
TRBJ2-1,TRBV11-2,CASTDRSSYNEQFF
TRBJ2-7,TRBV19,CASSSGLNYEQYF
TRBJ2-5,TRBV7-6,CASSARETQYF
TRBJ1-2,TRBV6-5,CASSPQGDYGYTF
TRBJ1-3,TRBV5-1,CASSLDGHSGNTIYF
TRBJ1-1,TRBV4-1,CASSHPQGTNEAFF
TRBJ2-1,TRBV7-9,CATAQGWYNEQFF
TRBJ2-7,TRBV5-1,CASSLQPGLKYEQYF
TRBJ1-2,TRBV10-2,CASSDREYGYTF
TRBJ1-1,TRBV10-1,CASGNRGGTEAFF
TRBJ2-5,TRBV2,CASSVQGYQETQYF
TRBJ1-5,TRBV6-5,CASSSLSDGRNQPQHF
TRBJ2-2,TRBV5-1,CASSLSSGNTGELFF
TRBJ1-6,TRBV7-8,CASSPVRVGSPLHF
TRBJ2-2,TRBV18,CASSPLNTGELFF
TRBJ1-1,TRBV11-1,CASSFGRGTEAFF
TRBJ2-1,TRBV9,CASSPLAGFYNEQFF
TRBJ2-1,TRBV14,CASSPRLAGPYNEQFF
TRBJ2-2,TRBV10-3,CAISERQVNTGELFF
TRBJ2-3,TRBV27,CASAPGGARPIQYF
TRBJ1-4,TRBV7-9,CASSLGGDDNEKLFF
TRBJ2-1,TRBV11-1,CASSPGLAGSSSYNEQFF
TRBJ1-3,TRBV19,CASTSQGAVHTIYF
TRBJ1-3,TRBV6-1,CASRLAGNTIYF
TRBJ2-7,TRBV6-5,CASSYASGGSYEQYF
TRBJ2-1,TRBV13,CASSDPVGGPGANEQFF
TRBJ1-1,TRBV6-1,CASTRGTEAFF
TRBJ1-4,TRBV5-6,CASSFRDRRGMVFF
TRBJ1-2,TRBV18,CASSPPHQGRSLTF
TRBJ2-5,TRBV7-9,CASSLGRGFETQYF
TRBJ1-4,TRBV14,CASSRSLREKLFF
TRBJ1-2,TRBV15,CATSQGEYGYTF
TRBJ1-5,TRBV19,CASSMGGLAQPQHF
TRBJ2-2,TRBV15,CATSRGRDSGELFF
TRBJ2-6,TRBV30,CAWSRSGAGANVLTF
TRBJ1-5,TRBV19,CASSPDSYSNQPQHF
TRBJ2-2,TRBV5-1,CASSSGDRAETGELFF
TRBJ1-1,TRBV5-6,CASSPPGLTSGAFF
TRBJ1-2,TRBV19,CASTPIGGLAYGYTF
TRBJ1-4,TRBV28,CASSPGQLNEKLFF
TRBJ1-2,TRBV5-6,CASSLGANYGYTF
TRBJ2-1,TRBV19,CASMVWPPAGYNEQFF
TRBJ2-1,TRBV7-3,CASSDARDRVGEQFF
TRBJ1-2,TRBV11-2,CASSFSTGAGDGYTF
TRBJ2-4,TRBV27,CASSLSREAKNIQYF
TRBJ2-7,TRBV29-1,CSTWGGWGEDYEQYF
TRBJ2-3,TRBV6-6,CASRLGGVPSTDTQYF